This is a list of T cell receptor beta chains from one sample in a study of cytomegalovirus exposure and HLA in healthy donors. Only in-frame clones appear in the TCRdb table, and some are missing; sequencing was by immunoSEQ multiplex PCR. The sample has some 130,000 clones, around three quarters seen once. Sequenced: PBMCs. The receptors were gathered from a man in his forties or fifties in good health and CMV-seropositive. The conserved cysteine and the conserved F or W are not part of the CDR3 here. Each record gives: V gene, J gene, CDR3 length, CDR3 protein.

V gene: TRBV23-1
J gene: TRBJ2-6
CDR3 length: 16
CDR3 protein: ASSQLDRVGSGANVLT

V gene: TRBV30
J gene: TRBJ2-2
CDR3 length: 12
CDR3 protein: AWTRTANTGELF

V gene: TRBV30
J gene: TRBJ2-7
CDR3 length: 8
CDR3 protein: AWELGAQY

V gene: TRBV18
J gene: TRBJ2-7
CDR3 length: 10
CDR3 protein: ASSSVAHEQY

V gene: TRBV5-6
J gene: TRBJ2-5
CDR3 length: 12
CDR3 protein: ASSIPAEGWTQY

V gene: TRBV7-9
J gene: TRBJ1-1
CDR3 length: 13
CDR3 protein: ASSFTDRAVTEAF

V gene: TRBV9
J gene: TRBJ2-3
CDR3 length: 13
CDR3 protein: ASSVGPGETDTQY

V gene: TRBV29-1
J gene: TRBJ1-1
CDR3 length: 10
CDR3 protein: SANSQNTEAF

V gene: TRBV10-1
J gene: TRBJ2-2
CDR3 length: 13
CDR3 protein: ASSRLAGVAGELF

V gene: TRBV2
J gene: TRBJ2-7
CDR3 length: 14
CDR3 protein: ASSEAPLAGTYEQY

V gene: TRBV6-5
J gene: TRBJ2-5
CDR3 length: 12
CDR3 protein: ASSRGKEVETQY

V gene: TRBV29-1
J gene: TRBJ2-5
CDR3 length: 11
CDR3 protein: SVGQGVGETQY

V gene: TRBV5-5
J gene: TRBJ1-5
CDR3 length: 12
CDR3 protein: ASSIRQSNQPQH

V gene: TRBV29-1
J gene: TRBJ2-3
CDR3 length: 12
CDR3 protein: SVLSGRRTDTQY

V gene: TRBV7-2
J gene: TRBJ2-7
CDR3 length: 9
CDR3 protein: ASSPLYEQY

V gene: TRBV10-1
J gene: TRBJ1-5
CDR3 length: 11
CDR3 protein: ASSGPQGQPQH

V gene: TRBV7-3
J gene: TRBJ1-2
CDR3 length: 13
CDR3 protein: ASTPSPGLISGYT

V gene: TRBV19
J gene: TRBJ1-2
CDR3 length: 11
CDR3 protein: ASSIRSGDGYT

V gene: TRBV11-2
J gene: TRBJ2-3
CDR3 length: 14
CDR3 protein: ASRKVGLASSDTQY

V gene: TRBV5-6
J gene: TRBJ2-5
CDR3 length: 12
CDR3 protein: ASTQWDRWDEKY

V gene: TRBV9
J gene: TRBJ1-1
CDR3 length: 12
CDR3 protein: ASSVGRANTEAF

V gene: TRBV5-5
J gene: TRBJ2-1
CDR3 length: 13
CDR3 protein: ASSQLAGGPDEQF

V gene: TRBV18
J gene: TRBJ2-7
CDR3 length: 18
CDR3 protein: ASSPRTVGYYLTREYERY

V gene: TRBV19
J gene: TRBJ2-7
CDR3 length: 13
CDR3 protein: ASSIIGQGRNEQY

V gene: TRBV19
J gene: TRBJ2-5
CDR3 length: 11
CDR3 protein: ASSMRPQETQY

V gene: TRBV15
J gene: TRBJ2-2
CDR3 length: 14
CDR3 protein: ATVGRREVNTGELF

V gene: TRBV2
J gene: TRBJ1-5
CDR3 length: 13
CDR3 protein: ASREGTGGYQPQH

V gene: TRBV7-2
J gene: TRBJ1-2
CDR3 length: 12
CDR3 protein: ASSPRQGQVGYT

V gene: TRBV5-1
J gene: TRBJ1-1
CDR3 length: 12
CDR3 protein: ASSHGTGVTEAF

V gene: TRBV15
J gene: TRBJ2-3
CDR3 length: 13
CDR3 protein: ATSSNRGSTDTQY

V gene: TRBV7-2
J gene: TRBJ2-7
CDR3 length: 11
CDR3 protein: ASGREVSYEQY

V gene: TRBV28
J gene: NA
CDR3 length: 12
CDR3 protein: ASSLTPGTDEQY

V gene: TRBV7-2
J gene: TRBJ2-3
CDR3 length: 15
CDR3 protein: ASSLVYGRAIADTQY

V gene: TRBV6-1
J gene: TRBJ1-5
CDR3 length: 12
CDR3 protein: ASRTGLREEPQH

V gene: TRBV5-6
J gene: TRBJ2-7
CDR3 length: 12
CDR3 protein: ASNVGDIPYEQY

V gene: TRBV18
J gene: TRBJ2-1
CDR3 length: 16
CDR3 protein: ASSPIILSGNSYNEQF

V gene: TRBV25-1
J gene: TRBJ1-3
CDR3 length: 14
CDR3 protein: ASSEKGDIVGLAIY

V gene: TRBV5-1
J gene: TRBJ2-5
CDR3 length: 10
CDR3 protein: ASSSLGETQY

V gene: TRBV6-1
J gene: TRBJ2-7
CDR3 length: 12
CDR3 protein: ASSESTAGYEQY

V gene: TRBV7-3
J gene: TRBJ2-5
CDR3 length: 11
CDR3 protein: ASSFREGETQY

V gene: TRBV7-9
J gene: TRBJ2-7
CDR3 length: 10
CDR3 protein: ASSLRSDEQY

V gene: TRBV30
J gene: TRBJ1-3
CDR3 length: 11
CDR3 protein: AWTRSGGNTIY

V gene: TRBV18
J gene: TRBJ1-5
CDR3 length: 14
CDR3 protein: ASSHSVTGSFQPQH

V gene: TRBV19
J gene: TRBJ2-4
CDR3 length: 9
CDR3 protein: ASSIKREKY

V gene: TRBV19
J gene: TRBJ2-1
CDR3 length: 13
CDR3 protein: ASNPQVGSYNEQF

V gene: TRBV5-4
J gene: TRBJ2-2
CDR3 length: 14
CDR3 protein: ASSLGSGSNTGELF

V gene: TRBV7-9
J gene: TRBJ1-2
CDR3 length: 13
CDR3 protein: ASSFTSGDPYGYT

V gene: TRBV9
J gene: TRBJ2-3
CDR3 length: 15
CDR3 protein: ASSVGGGAGVTDTQY

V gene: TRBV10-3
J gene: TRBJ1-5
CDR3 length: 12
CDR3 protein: AISETRQDQPQH

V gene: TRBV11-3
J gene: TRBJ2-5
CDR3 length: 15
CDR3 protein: ASSLGLAGGPGETQY

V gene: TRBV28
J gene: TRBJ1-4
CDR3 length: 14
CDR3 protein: ASSLYRGHTNEKLF

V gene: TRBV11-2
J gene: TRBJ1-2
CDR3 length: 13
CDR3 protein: ASSLDRGTGTGYT

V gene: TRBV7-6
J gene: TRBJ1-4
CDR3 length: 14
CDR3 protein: ASSLGGSGPNEKLF

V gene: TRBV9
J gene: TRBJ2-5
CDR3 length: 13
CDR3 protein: ASGGVEPGQGTQY

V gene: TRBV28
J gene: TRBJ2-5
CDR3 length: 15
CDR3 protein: ASSFGGGRGLQETQY

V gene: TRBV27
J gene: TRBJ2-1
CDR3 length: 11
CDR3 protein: ASSLLGRVEQF

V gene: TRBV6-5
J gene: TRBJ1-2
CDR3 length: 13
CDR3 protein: ASSYGRGADYGYT

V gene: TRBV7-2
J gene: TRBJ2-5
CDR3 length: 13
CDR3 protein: ASSSTSGGQETQY

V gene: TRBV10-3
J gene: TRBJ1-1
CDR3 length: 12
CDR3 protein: AISERTRGEKAF